The next 22 T cell receptor beta chains were all read from a single sample in a study of spatial heterogeneity in lung cancer. Study-level findings and limits: One measure, the expanded intratumoral alpha and beta TCR count, tracked tumor mutation counts.

Antigens for these TCRs are unknown. TCRdb re-called the 5' RACE reads with MiXCR, one entry per CDR3 protein. The repertoire holds about 100,000 distinct CDR3 sequences, with 4.4% as singletons. Time point: sample taken at primary tumor resection. The sequencing here drew on lung tumor tissue, taken at surgery. Receptors originate from a male donor with early-stage non-small cell lung cancer.

At least ten counts were recorded for this clonotype. The chain uses TRBV30 and TRBJ2-2; weak D call: TRBD1 (5 bases). There are 16 residues in the CDR3. Germline loops: CDR1 GTSNPN, CDR2 SVGIG (reference sequence). Trimming pared 5 bases from V and 1 base from J, leaving 17 bases between. Here the CDR3 DNA reads TGTGCCTGGGAGGACATCCTCTATGGGAACACCGGGGAGCTGTTTTTT. Amino acids: CAWEDILYGNTGELFF. Looking up the rest from reference TRBV30 and TRBJ2-2 gives the full variable domain: SQTIHQWPATLVQPVGSPLSLECTVEGTSNPNLYWYRQAAGRGLQLLFYSVGIGQISSEVPQNLSASRPQDRQFILSSKKLLLSDSGFYLCAWEDILYGNTGELFFGEGSRLTVL.

This clonotype was found a few times. V is TRBV4-1 and J is TRBJ2-1; the match to TRBD2 covers 10 bases. Germline V CDR1 and CDR2: MGHRA, YSYEKL. The CDR3 length is 17 residues. Germline trimming cut 0 bases from V and 5 bases from J; bases unmatched to any gene: 7. CDR3 region: CASSQEGLAGANNEQFF. In nucleotides, the CDR3 is TGCGCCAGCAGCCAAGAAGGGCTAGCGGGAGCCAACAATGAGCAGTTCTTC.

The sample holds many counts of this clonotype. The V and J genes are TRBV28 and TRBJ2-5, with 11 bases fitting TRBD1. This CDR3 contains 16 residues. Germline CDR1 MDHEN, CDR2 SYDVKM. With V trimmed by 6 bases and J by 1 base, 7 bases remained unmatched. This CDR3 is CASSPDRGPFQETQYF. The CDR3 region has the DNA TGTGCCAGCAGCCCGGACAGGGGGCCCTTCCAAGAGACCCAGTACTTC.

This clonotype has a count of ten or more. This sequence joins TRBV12-3 or TRBV12-4 and TRBJ2-4; 8 bases line up with TRBD2. V lost 6 bases to trimming and J lost 3 bases; unmatched junction nucleotides: 10. The CDR3 covers 16 residues. The CDR3 DNA reads TGTGCCAGCAGCCGGGAGGGGCGGGAGGACAAAAACATTCAGTACTTC. It codes for CASSREGREDKNIQYF.

The chain combines TRBV7-2 with TRBJ2-5; D call uncertain. Trimming left V 1 base short and J 2 bases short, with 5 bases between. CDR1 is SGHTA and CDR2 is FQGNSA in the germline V gene. This CDR3 is 13 amino acids long. CDR3 sequence reads: CASSLDGQETQYF. The CDR3 DNA is TGTGCCAGCAGCTTAGACGGTCAAGAGACCCAGTACTTC.

The rearrangement links TRBV7-7 to TRBJ2-1; D gene unclear. The CDR3 runs to 16 residues. Trimming cost V 4 bases and J 1 base, with 14 bases left between them. Germline V gene sequence: CDR1 SSHAT, CDR2 FNYEAQ (reference sequence). Written as DNA, the CDR3 is TGTGCCAGCAGCTCCCCCCCGGGCTATTCCTACAATGAGCAGTTCTTC. Its protein is CASSSPPGYSYNEQFF.

This clonotype was detected a few times. The gene calls are TRBV6-5 and TRBJ2-7, with 9 bases aligning to TRBD2. Germline V CDR1 and CDR2: MNHEY, SVGAGI. The CDR3 consists of 12 residues. Unmatched junction bases numbered 2, after V lost 7 bases and J lost 4 bases. CDR3 region: CASISGRYEQYF. DNA for the CDR3: TGTGCCAGCATTAGCGGGAGATACGAGCAGTACTTC.

This clonotype was seen ten or more times. V and J are TRBV6-1 and TRBJ2-1, with 9 positions matching TRBD2. The junction had 3 bases not matched to a gene; V was cut back by 1 base and J by 5 bases. Germline CDR1 MNHNS, CDR2 SASEGT. The CDR3 consists of 15 residues. CDR3 nucleotides: TGTGCCAGCAGTGAAGAGCGGGAGGTGCACAATGAGCAGTTCTTC. Translated: CASSEEREVHNEQFF.

This clonotype occurred many times. V usage is TRBV11-2 and J usage is TRBJ2-2; D ambiguous. The germline V gene has CDR1 SGHAT and CDR2 FQNNGV. V was trimmed by 2 bases and J by 4 bases, leaving 14 bases between them. The CDR3 runs to 16 residues. The CDR3: CASSLSPPGLTGELFF. CDR3 nucleotides: TGTGCCAGCAGCTTAAGTCCCCCAGGTCTCACCGGGGAGCTGTTTTTT.

This clonotype was seen many times. The DNA for the CDR3 is TGCAGTGCTAGGTCGGATCAGGGGGACCTCGAGACCCAGTACTTC. This codes for CSARSDQGDLETQYF. The J gene is TRBJ2-5, the V gene TRBV20-1; 7 bases are a match to TRBD1. The CDR3 loop spans 15 amino acids. Germline V gene lookup returns CDR1 DFQATT and CDR2 SNEGSKA (reference sequence). V was clipped by 3 bases and J by 5 bases; unmatched bases: 12.

This clonotype was recorded at least ten times. The chain uses TRBV5-1 and TRBJ1-1; D gene unclear. The germline V gene has CDR1 SGHRS and CDR2 YFSETQ. The V gene lost 2 bases and the J gene lost 4 bases, with 12 bases spanning the gap. The CDR3 is 14 residues long. The CDR3 loop reads CASSFTGIGTEAFF. For the CDR3, the DNA is TGCGCCAGCAGCTTCACCGGGATTGGCACTGAAGCTTTCTTT.

There are many counts of this clonotype. The rearrangement links TRBV11-2 to TRBJ1-3; TRBD1 matches at 8 bases. V lost 5 bases, J lost 3 bases, and 6 bases stayed unmatched. Germline V gene sequence: CDR1 SGHAT, CDR2 FQNNGV. The CDR3 has 15 amino acids. CDR3 coding DNA: TGTGCCAGCAGCCGGGACAGGTCTTTTGGAAACACCATATATTTT. This encodes CASSRDRSFGNTIYF.

V gene TRBV11-2 combines with J gene TRBJ2-5, with 7 positions matching TRBD1. This CDR3 comprises 15 residues. From germline, CDR1 is SGHAT and CDR2 FQNNGV. J was trimmed by 5 bases and V by 3 bases; bases with no gene match: 9. The CDR3 is CASSLHPNRGETQYF. CDR3 sequence (DNA): TGTGCCAGCAGCTTGCACCCTAACAGGGGTGAGACCCAGTACTTC.

At least ten counts were recorded for this clonotype. J is TRBJ2-7 and V is TRBV7-7; perhaps TRBD2 as D (5 bases). The V end was cut by 3 bases, the J end by 4 bases, with 13 bases between. CDR1 and CDR2 from the germline V gene are SSHAT and FNYEAQ (reference sequence). The CDR3 consists of 14 residues. For the CDR3, the DNA is TGTGCCAGCAGCTTCACTAGTAGGTCTTACGAGCAGTACTTC. Its protein is CASSFTSRSYEQYF.

There are many counts of this clonotype. The chain couples TRBV6-6 to TRBJ2-3, with 10 bases fitting TRBD1. The germline V gene has CDR1 MNHNY and CDR2 SVGAGI (reference sequence). After removal of 6 bases from V and 2 bases from J, the junction contained 5 bases not matched to a gene. The CDR3 length is 15 residues. The CDR3 region is CASSRQGADTDTQYF. The CDR3, as DNA: TGTGCCAGCAGCCGACAGGGGGCAGACACAGATACGCAGTATTTT.

This clonotype was counted many times. The rearrangement links TRBV6-5 to TRBJ2-1; no clear D. V was pared by 4 bases and J by 8 bases, with 21 bases between. The germline gives CDR1 MNHEY, CDR2 SVGAGI. This CDR3 is built from 16 residues. CDR3 region: CASSFNTAASFDEQFF. DNA for the CDR3: TGTGCCAGCAGTTTCAATACGGCAGCCTCTTTCGATGAGCAGTTCTTC.

This clonotype was counted at least ten times. Here the CDR3 reads CASTQADTDTQYF. The CDR3 DNA reads TGTGCCAGCACACAAGCGGACACAGATACGCAGTATTTT. The gene calls are TRBV9 and TRBJ2-3; perhaps TRBD2 as D (5 bases). V lost 6 bases and J lost 2, with 10 bases in between. The CDR3 contains 13 residues. Germline loops: CDR1 SGDLS, CDR2 YYNGEE.

This clonotype has more than one count but fewer than ten. The rearrangement links TRBV27 to TRBJ1-1; D remains unclear. V was cut by 8 bases and J by 3 bases, with 13 bases left in between. The CDR3 is 13 amino acids. Germline V lookup: CDR1 MNHEY, CDR2 SMNVEV (reference sequence). CDR3: CASRRNWDTEAFF. CDR3 nucleotides: TGTGCCAGCCGGCGCAATTGGGACACTGAAGCTTTCTTT.

The CDR3 region is CASSRLTSGRGNEQFF. In nucleotides, the CDR3 is TGTGCCAGCAGTCGACTGACTAGCGGGAGAGGCAATGAGCAGTTCTTC. The gene calls are TRBV12-3 or TRBV12-4 and TRBJ2-1; the match to TRBD2 covers 12 bases. The CDR3 totals 16 residues. V shed 5 bases, J shed 6 bases, and the junction held 8 bases outside the gene matches.

In this sample, this clonotype turned up a few times. The V and J genes are TRBV18 and TRBJ2-6; D possibly corresponds to TRBD2 (6 bases). V shed 8 bases and J shed 0 bases, with 11 bases lying between them. Per germline, CDR1 KGHSH and CDR2 LQKENI. The CDR3 is 15 residues long. Here the CDR3 DNA reads TGTGCCAGCGGAGGGTGGAGCTCTGGGGCCAACGTCCTGACTTTC. This translates into CASGGWSSGANVLTF.

The table lists this clonotype with many counts. CDR3 region: CSVGDGFYGYTF. The CDR3 DNA reads TGCAGCGTTGGGGACGGCTTCTATGGCTACACCTTC. J is TRBJ1-2 and V is TRBV29-1; D is possibly TRBD1 (5 bases). Germline V gene sequence: CDR1 SQVTM, CDR2 ANQGSEA. The germline V and J ends were trimmed by 4 bases and 4 bases, with 10 bases remaining between them. The CDR3 totals 12 residues.

This clonotype was seen repeatedly, ten times or more. The CDR3 protein is CASSLRGVETQYF. As DNA, the CDR3 is TGTGCCAGCAGTTTGAGGGGAGTCGAGACCCAGTACTTC. The chain uses TRBV27 and TRBJ2-5; D may match TRBD1 or TRBD2 (5 bases each). Deletions cut 3 bases from V and 5 bases from J, with 10 bases between. The CDR3 sequence is 13 residues long. Germline V CDR1 and CDR2: MNHEY, SMNVEV (reference sequence).